This passage covers 6 T cell receptor beta chains from one sample sequenced in a study of cytotoxic CD8 clonotypes in ibrutinib-treated CLL. The data were produced by immunoSEQ multiplex PCR, yet TCRdb's version contains in-frame clones alone and is incomplete. The data show more than 200,000 clones, 60% to 75% seen once. The material was PBMCs, obtained after 24 months of ibrutinib treatment. All receptors come from a human donor with chronic lymphocytic leukemia.

The rearrangement uses TRBV7-9 and TRBJ2-5; the D call may be TRBD1 or TRBD2 (5 bases each). Germline V gives CDR1 SEHNR, CDR2 FQNEAQ (reference sequence). Trimming stripped 1 base from V and 5 bases from J, with 14 bases between. This CDR3 has 15 amino acids. The CDR3 region is CASSLGMGTEETQYF. In DNA form, the CDR3 reads TGTGCCAGCAGCTTAGGTATGGGGACGGAGGAGACCCAGTACTTC.

This chain links TRBV23-1 with TRBJ2-1, with TRBD2 identical over 16 bases. TRBV23-1 belongs to the ORF category, with a function that is uncertain. The CDR3 is 21 residues long. Germline trimming cut 1 base from V and 10 bases from J; bases unmatched to any gene: 19. CDR3 sequence: CASSQLGRGTSGRAYSWEQFF. The DNA for the CDR3 is TGCGCCAGCAGTCAATTAGGGCGAGGGACTAGCGGGAGGGCGTATTCATGGGAGCAGTTCTTC.

This clone was seen just once. V gene TRBV7-9 combines with J gene TRBJ1-2, with D perhaps TRBD1 (6 bases). From germline, CDR1 is SEHNR and CDR2 FQNEAQ (reference sequence). This CDR3 spans 13 amino acids. Between the trimmed V and J ends, which lost 8 bases and 1 base, there was a span of 11 bases. The CDR3 loop reads CASQTGRNYGYTF. The CDR3 DNA follows: TGTGCCAGCCAGACAGGACGTAACTATGGCTACACCTTC.

The V gene is TRBV28, the J gene TRBJ1-2; no reliable D call. V gave up 10 bases and J gave up 3 bases, with 12 bases separating them. Looked up from germline, CDR1 is MDHEN and CDR2 is SYDVKM. CDR3 size: 12 residues. CDR3 sequence reads: CATSLTDYGYTF. The CDR3 nucleotides read TGTGCCACCTCCTTGACGGACTATGGCTACACCTTC.

This clone was seen only a few times. The rearrangement uses TRBV6-6 and TRBJ1-3, with a possible D match to TRBD1 (6 bases). Per the germline V gene, CDR1 is MNHNY and CDR2 is SVGAGI (reference sequence). The CDR3 covers 15 residues. V was shortened by 7 bases and J by 4 bases, with 17 bases between the two germline ends. CDR3 loop: CASTEGGINGNTIYF. The CDR3 DNA reads as TGTGCCAGCACCGAAGGGGGGATAAACGGAAACACCATATATTTT.

This chain joins TRBV10-3 and TRBJ2-1; 14 nucleotides agree with TRBD2. CDR1 is ENHRY, CDR2 SYGVKD, per germline. This CDR3 has 23 residues. V was clipped by 2 bases and J by 7 bases; unmatched bases: 25. The CDR3 coding sequence is TGTGCCATCAGTGAGCCCCTCGGACTAGGGACTAGCGGGAGTGGTGAGGTTAGAAATGAGCAGTTCTTC. Its protein product is CAISEPLGLGTSGSGEVRNEQFF.